This T cell receptor beta chain was captured by sequencing in a study of T cells after yellow fever vaccination. As for the study in general: Preparation of fractions with low cell numbers was performed using SMART-Seq v4 Ultra Low Input. Study observations and caveats: Post-booster reappearance was seen for most primary-vaccination clones (roughly 96% CD4, around 88% CD8). It was the secondary response that reached its peak faster, day 5 versus 15, but it was weaker.

TCRdb fed the 5' RACE reads into MiXCR, producing one record per CDR3 protein. The repertoire holds tens of thousands of distinct CDR3 sequences, with around 7% as singletons. Trimming left V 10 bases short and J 2 bases short, with 9 bases between. This CDR3 comprises 12 residues. Germline V lookup: CDR1 WNHNN, CDR2 SYGVQD (reference sequence). This clonotype has more than one count but fewer than ten. Its antigen remains unknown. The rearrangement uses TRBV10-1 and TRBJ1-3; no reliable D call. The source material was CD8+ T cells sorted from PBMCs, sampled on the day of the yellow fever booster vaccination. This receptor was obtained from a man aged 25-45 years who received the YFV17D yellow fever vaccine. CDR3 in DNA: TGCGCCATGACGCTTCCTGGAAACACCATATATTTT. Protein: CAMTLPGNTIYF.